One and the same sample provided the 26 T cell receptor beta chains below, sequenced in a study of control samples from healthy donors and cancer patients (dated by TCRdb to between 2020 and 2021). Libraries were constructed by the immunoSEQ multiplex PCR assay. Entries here come from immuneACCESS through TCRdb and include only in-frame sequences with V and J called. Some clones fail to appear in such tables; in the studies checked, an unresolved V gene covers under half of the shortfall, and the cause of the remainder is unknown. The sample table records about 130,000 clones; roughly 90% of these occur just once. In total, the top ten clones hold roughly 6% of the sample. Sequenced material: blood. These receptors originate from a man in his late teens or twenties in good health.

The chain has TRBV7-9 and TRBJ1-3; D not resolved. The CDR3 consists of 14 residues. Germline-derived CDR1 and CDR2 are SEHNR and FQNEAQ (reference sequence). With 4 bases removed from V and 8 bases from J, the gap between germline ends came to 15 bases. Here the CDR3 DNA reads TGTGCCAGCAGCTCGGGTACCTATTTTGACACCATATATTTT. Its translation is CASSSGTYFDTIYF.

The chain links TRBV2 to TRBJ1-1; tentatively, D is TRBD1 (5 bases). The CDR3 has 15 residues. Trimming stripped 6 bases from V and 6 bases from J, with 20 bases between. CDR1 is SNHLY and CDR2 is FYNNEI in the germline V gene. CDR3: CASSPLEGGDAEAFF. CDR3 nucleotides: TGTGCCAGCAGCCCACTAGAAGGAGGGGACGCTGAAGCTTTCTTT.

The rearrangement uses TRBV7-9 and TRBJ1-6; weak D call: TRBD1 (5 bases). Germline lookup yields CDR1 SEHNR and CDR2 FQNEAQ (reference sequence). This CDR3 comprises 15 residues. V was pared by 3 bases and J by 5 bases, with 11 bases between. The CDR3 nucleotides are TGTGCCAGCAGCTTGGGGGACGGGGATAATTCACCCCTCCACTTT. Protein: CASSLGDGDNSPLHF.

The V and J genes are TRBV12-5 and TRBJ2-3, with a weak D call TRBD2 (6 bases). The CDR3 extends over 16 amino acids. Trimming left V 2 bases short and J 0 bases short, with 12 bases between. CDR1 is LGHNT, CDR2 FRNRAP, per germline. The CDR3 is CASGLITSLSTDTQYF. The CDR3 DNA is TGTGCTAGTGGTTTGATCACTAGCCTTAGCACAGATACGCAGTATTTT.

This chain uses TRBV3-1 (or the pseudogene TRBV3-2) with TRBJ2-1; D is ambiguous. The CDR3 runs to 14 residues. Germline values: CDR1 LGHDT, CDR2 YNNKEL (reference sequence). V was trimmed by 2 bases and J by 4 bases, leaving 9 bases between them. The CDR3 here is CASSQLTDYNEQFF. CDR3 nucleotide sequence: TGTGCCAGCAGCCAACTTACGGATTACAATGAGCAGTTCTTC.

The chain recombines TRBV11-2 with TRBJ1-4, with 7 bases identical to TRBD1. Germline CDR1 is SGHAT and CDR2 is FQNNGV. The CDR3 sequence is 14 residues long. The V segment lost 0 bases and the J segment 7 bases; nucleotides outside the gene matches: 2. CDR3 protein: CASSLDRGVEKLFF. The CDR3 DNA reads as TGTGCCAGCAGCTTAGACAGGGGGGTTGAAAAACTGTTTTTT.

V and J are TRBV7-2 and TRBJ2-2; TRBD2 aligns across 7 bases. The V gene end was trimmed by 1 base and the J gene end by 4 bases; junction bases not matched to a gene: 3. The CDR3 length is 15 residues. Germline lookup yields CDR1 SGHTA and CDR2 FQGNSA. CDR3 nucleotides: TGTGCCAGCAGCTTAGATCCTAGCGGCACCGGGGAGCTGTTTTTT. Translating it yields CASSLDPSGTGELFF.

The rearrangement joins TRBV11-2 to TRBJ1-4; 7 bases are shared with TRBD1. The CDR3 length is 17 residues. The germline V gene encodes CDR1 SGHAT and CDR2 FQNNGV. Germline trimming cut 5 bases from V and 2 bases from J; bases unmatched to any gene: 11. The CDR3, as DNA: TGTGCCAGCAGCCCGCCTTCAGACAGGGTGACTAATGAAAAACTGTTTTTT. It yields the protein CASSPPSDRVTNEKLFF.

The chain carries TRBV30 and TRBJ1-2, with 9 positions matching TRBD1. The J segment lost 3 bases and the V segment lost 5 bases, leaving 4 bases of the junction unmatched. The CDR3 totals 13 residues. Germline-derived CDR1 and CDR2 are GTSNPN and SVGIG (reference sequence). CDR3 amino acids: CAWEGQGYYGYTF. CDR3 nucleotides: TGTGCCTGGGAAGGACAGGGGTACTATGGCTACACCTTC.

V and J are TRBV3-1 (or the pseudogene TRBV3-2) and TRBJ2-5; TRBD2 aligns across 9 bases. The J segment lost 1 base and the V segment lost 4 bases, leaving 7 bases of the junction unmatched. The CDR3 is 16 residues long. Germline loops: CDR1 LGHDT, CDR2 YNNKEL (reference sequence). CDR3: CASSPQRGVGQETQYF. The CDR3 DNA follows: TGTGCCAGCAGCCCCCAGCGGGGGGTTGGCCAAGAGACCCAGTACTTC.

This chain connects TRBV3-1 (or the pseudogene TRBV3-2) to TRBJ2-5; D call uncertain. With 0 bases removed from V and 1 base from J, the gap between germline ends came to 12 bases. This CDR3 contains 16 residues. The germline V gene has CDR1 LGHDT and CDR2 YNNKEL (reference sequence). CDR3 residues: CASSQENWISQETQYF. In nucleotides, the CDR3 is TGTGCCAGCAGCCAAGAGAACTGGATTAGCCAAGAGACCCAGTACTTC.

The rearrangement joins TRBV2 to TRBJ2-3; TRBD2 matches at 11 bases. J lost 0 bases, V lost 8 bases, and 7 bases had no gene match. Germline V gives CDR1 SNHLY, CDR2 FYNNEI. This CDR3 comprises 16 residues. The CDR3 reads CASLAGGKPSTDTQYF. Here the CDR3 DNA reads TGTGCCAGCTTAGCGGGGGGGAAACCTAGCACAGATACGCAGTATTTT.

The chain carries TRBV6-5 and TRBJ2-2, with D hard to call. The CDR3 totals 13 residues. Per the germline V gene, CDR1 is MNHEY and CDR2 is SVGAGI. Trimming left V 6 bases short and J 5 bases short, with 10 bases between. CDR3 DNA: TGTGCCAGCAGGTTGGTGGCTACCGGGGAGCTGTTTTTT. The encoded protein is CASRLVATGELFF.

V is TRBV11-2 and J is TRBJ1-5; D ambiguous. Trimming took off 0 bases at V and 3 bases at J, with 12 bases between the two ends. CDR3 length: 16 amino acids. The germline V gene has CDR1 SGHAT and CDR2 FQNNGV. DNA of the CDR3: TGTGCCAGCAGCTTAGATGGGTACAACCCCAATCAGCCCCAGCATTTT. It specifies CASSLDGYNPNQPQHF.

This sequence joins TRBV7-9 and TRBJ1-2, with a tentative D call TRBD1 (5 bases). V lost 1 base and J 8 bases, leaving 17 bases between the germline ends. Germline-derived CDR1 and CDR2 are SEHNR and FQNEAQ (reference sequence). This CDR3 spans 15 amino acids. The chain's CDR3 is CASSLVQGPKRGYTF. DNA of the CDR3: TGTGCCAGCAGCTTAGTTCAGGGTCCGAAGCGGGGCTACACCTTC.

This clone was found once. V and J are TRBV11-2 and TRBJ2-2; maybe TRBD1 (5 bases). Germline V gene lookup returns CDR1 SGHAT and CDR2 FQNNGV. V lost 1 base and J 0 bases, leaving 12 bases between the germline ends. The CDR3 has 17 residues. The CDR3, as DNA: TGTGCCAGCAGCTTAGGATCTGGACACTCGAACACCGGGGAGCTGTTTTTT. Residues: CASSLGSGHSNTGELFF.

The chain carries TRBV30 and TRBJ2-5, with 8 bases identical to TRBD2. J gave up 1 base and V 4 bases, and 8 bases lay outside the gene matches. Per germline, CDR1 GTSNPN and CDR2 SVGIG (reference sequence). CDR3 size: 15 residues. CDR3 region: CAWKIGGAIQETQYF. The CDR3 DNA sequence: TGTGCCTGGAAAATCGGGGGGGCGATCCAAGAGACCCAGTACTTC.

DNA of the CDR3: TGTGCCAGCTCCCCCGGGACAGGCTCCTACGAGCAGTACTTC. Its protein product is CASSPGTGSYEQYF. The chain couples TRBV6-5 to TRBJ2-7, with 8 positions matching TRBD1. The ends lost 8 bases at V and 0 bases at J; junction bases unmatched: 6. The CDR3 covers 14 residues. Germline values: CDR1 MNHEY, CDR2 SVGAGI.

The CDR3 spells CATSRTLPVGGDNSPLHF. CDR3 coding DNA: TGTGCCACCAGCAGAACCCTCCCTGTGGGGGGAGATAATTCACCCCTCCACTTT. V is TRBV15 and J is TRBJ1-6, with D possibly TRBD1 on 5 matching bases. Germline V CDR1 and CDR2: LNHNV, YYDKDF (reference sequence). The V and J ends lost 2 bases and 5 bases respectively, with 19 bases between them. This CDR3 is 18 amino acids long.

V usage is TRBV28 and J usage is TRBJ2-5; unclear D gene. Deletions cut 3 bases from V and 3 bases from J, with 8 bases between. This CDR3 comprises 13 residues. Germline loops: CDR1 MDHEN, CDR2 SYDVKM. The CDR3 is CASSFGTKETQYF. Written as DNA, the CDR3 is TGTGCCAGCAGTTTTGGTACCAAAGAGACCCAGTACTTC.

V and J are TRBV2 and TRBJ2-1, with TRBD2 matching over 8 bases. The CDR3 is 15 amino acids. The V gene's germline CDR1 is SNHLY and CDR2 FYNNEI. The junction had 10 bases not matched to a gene; V was cut back by 6 bases and J by 6 bases. CDR3 amino acids: CASSVRGGHSNEQFF. The CDR3 DNA reads as TGTGCCAGCAGCGTCCGGGGGGGCCACAGCAATGAGCAGTTCTTC.

Notes on this clone: Additional DNA sequences in this sample encode the identical CDR3. This sequence joins TRBV7-9 and TRBJ2-3, with a weak D call TRBD2 (6 bases). Germline-derived CDR1 and CDR2 are SEHNR and FQNEAQ (reference sequence). The CDR3 has 15 amino acids. The V and J ends lost 6 bases and 3 bases respectively, with 16 bases between them. CDR3 coding DNA: TGTGCCAGCAGTCCCTCGCGGGGACGGACAGATACGCAGTATTTT. This codes for CASSPSRGRTDTQYF. The full variable domain, its missing parts supplied by reference TRBV7-9 and TRBJ2-3, is DTGVSQNPRHKITKRGQNVTFRCDPISEHNRLYWYRQTLGQGPEFLTYFQNEAQLEKSRLLSDRFSAERPKGSFSTLEIQRTEQGDSAMYLCASSPSRGRTDTQYFGPGTRLTVL.

This rearrangement joins TRBV3-1 (or the pseudogene TRBV3-2) to TRBJ1-4; no clear D. CDR1 is LGHDT and CDR2 is YNNKEL in the germline V gene (reference sequence). The length of the CDR3 is 13 residues. V was shortened by 0 bases and J by 8 bases, with 7 bases between the two germline ends. CDR3 sequence reads: CASSQDREEKLFF. As DNA, the CDR3 is TGTGCCAGCAGCCAAGATCGTGAGGAAAAACTGTTTTTT.

The CDR3 here is CASSLERGVSYNEQFF. The CDR3, as DNA: TGCGCCAGCAGCTTGGAGCGGGGGGTGTCCTACAATGAGCAGTTCTTC. The gene calls are TRBV5-1 and TRBJ2-1, with TRBD2 matching over 9 bases. Germline V gene sequence: CDR1 SGHRS, CDR2 YFSETQ. The CDR3 runs to 16 residues. Unmatched junction bases numbered 2, after V lost 0 bases and J lost 1 base.

J is TRBJ2-3 and V is TRBV5-1; 7 nucleotides agree with TRBD1. The germline V gene has CDR1 SGHRS and CDR2 YFSETQ. This CDR3 is 15 amino acids long. Losses at the gene ends were 0 bases for V and 2 bases for J; bases not matched to a gene: 3. The CDR3 protein is CASSLEGAPTDTQYF. The DNA of the CDR3 is TGCGCCAGCAGCTTGGAGGGGGCCCCCACAGATACGCAGTATTTT.

The chain joins TRBV5-1 to TRBJ1-1, with 12 positions matching TRBD1. V lost 0 bases, J lost 5 bases, and 14 bases stayed unmatched. CDR1 and CDR2 from the germline V gene are SGHRS and YFSETQ. The CDR3 contains 19 residues. The CDR3 here is CASSLVYMGTGGIRTEAFF. The CDR3 DNA follows: TGCGCCAGCAGCTTGGTGTATATGGGGACAGGGGGCATAAGGACTGAAGCTTTCTTT.